The following is a TCR beta chain sequence with its context. The germline V gene has CDR1 SGHDT and CDR2 YYEEEE. J lost 4 bases, V lost 4 bases, and 5 bases had no gene match. The CDR3 totals 14 residues. The data derive from a study of blood T cell repertoires in COVID-19. Sequencing was performed with immunoSEQ multiplex PCR; in TCRdb, only in-frame clones are kept and a portion is missing. The sample lists roughly 150,000 clones, roughly 90% occurring once. This sequence joins TRBV5-6 and TRBJ1-2; 9 bases are a match to TRBD1. The origin of this receptor is a man aged 55 to 70 with acute or convalescent COVID-19. Specimen: peripheral blood. The CDR3 reads CASSGDRVLYGYTF. As DNA, the CDR3 is TGTGCCAGCAGCGGGGACAGGGTCCTCTATGGCTACACCTTC. The full variable domain, with the rest looked up from reference TRBV5-6 and TRBJ1-2, is DAGVTQSPTHLIKTRGQQVTLRCSPKSGHDTVSWYQQALGQGPQFIFQYYEEEERQRGNFPDRFSGHQFPNYSSELNVNALLLGDSALYLCASSGDRVLYGYTFGSGTRLTVV.